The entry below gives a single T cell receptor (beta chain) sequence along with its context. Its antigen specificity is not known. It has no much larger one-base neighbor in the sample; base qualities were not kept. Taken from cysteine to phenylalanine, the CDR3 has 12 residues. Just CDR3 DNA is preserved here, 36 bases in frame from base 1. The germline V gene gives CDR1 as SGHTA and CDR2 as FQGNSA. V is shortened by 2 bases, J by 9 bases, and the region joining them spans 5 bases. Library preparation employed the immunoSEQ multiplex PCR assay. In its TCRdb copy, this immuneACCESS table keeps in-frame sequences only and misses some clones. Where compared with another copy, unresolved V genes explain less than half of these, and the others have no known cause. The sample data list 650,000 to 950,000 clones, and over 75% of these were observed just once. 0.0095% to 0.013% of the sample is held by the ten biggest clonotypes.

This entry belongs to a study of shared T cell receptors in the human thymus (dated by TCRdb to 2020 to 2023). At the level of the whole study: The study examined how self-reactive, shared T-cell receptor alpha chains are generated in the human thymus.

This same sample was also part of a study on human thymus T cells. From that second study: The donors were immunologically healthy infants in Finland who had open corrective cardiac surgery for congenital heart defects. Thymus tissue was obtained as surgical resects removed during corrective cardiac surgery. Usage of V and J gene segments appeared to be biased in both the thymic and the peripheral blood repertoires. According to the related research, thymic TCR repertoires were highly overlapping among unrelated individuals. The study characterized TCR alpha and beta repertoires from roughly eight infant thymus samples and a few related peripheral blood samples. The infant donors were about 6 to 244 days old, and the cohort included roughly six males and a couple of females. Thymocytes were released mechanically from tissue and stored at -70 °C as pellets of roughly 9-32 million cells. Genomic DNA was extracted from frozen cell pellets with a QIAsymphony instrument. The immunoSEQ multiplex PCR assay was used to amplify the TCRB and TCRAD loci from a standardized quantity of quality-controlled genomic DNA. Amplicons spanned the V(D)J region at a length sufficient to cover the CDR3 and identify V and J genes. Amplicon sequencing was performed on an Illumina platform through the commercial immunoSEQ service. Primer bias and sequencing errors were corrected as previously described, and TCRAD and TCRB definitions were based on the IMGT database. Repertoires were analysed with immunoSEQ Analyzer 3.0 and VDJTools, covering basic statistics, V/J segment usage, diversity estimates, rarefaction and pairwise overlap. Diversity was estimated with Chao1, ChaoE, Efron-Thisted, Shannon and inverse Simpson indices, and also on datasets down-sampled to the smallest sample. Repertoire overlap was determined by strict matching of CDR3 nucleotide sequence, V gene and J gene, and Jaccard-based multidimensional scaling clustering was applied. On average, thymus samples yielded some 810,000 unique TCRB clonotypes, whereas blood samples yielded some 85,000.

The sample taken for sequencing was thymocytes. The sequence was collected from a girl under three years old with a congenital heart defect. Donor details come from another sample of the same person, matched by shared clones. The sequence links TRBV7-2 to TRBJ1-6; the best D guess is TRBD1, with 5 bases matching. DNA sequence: TGTGCCAGCAGCTTACAGGGTTCACCCCTCCACTTT. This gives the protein CASSLQGSPLHF.